The present T cell receptor beta chain was sequenced within a study of T cells in Graves' hyperthyroidism and ophthalmopathy. Across the whole study: It was at initial diagnosis, before any treatment, that peripheral blood was collected. Study-level points and caveats: Ophthalmopathy was told apart from stable hyperthyroidism by a 13 V-J model.

With respect to this clonotype: What it recognizes is unknown. A much larger clone lies a single base off, so this may be a read error.

Criteria for exclusion of patients were uncontrolled infection, other autoimmune disease, pregnancy or lactation. Each 10 ml fresh peripheral blood draw supplied the PBMCs. J gave up 4 bases and V 6 bases, and 5 bases lay outside the gene matches. The germline CDR1 and CDR2 sequences are MNHEY and SVGEGT. The length of the CDR3 is 14 residues. The TCR beta CDR3 regions underwent amplification using RNA transcripts as the source. First-round RT-PCR of the TCR CDR3 relied on the HTBI primer set. Using its own MiXCR run on the multiplex PCR reads, TCRdb lists one record per CDR3 protein. The sample lists around 540,000 distinct CDR3 sequences, 16% occurring once.

The chain joins TRBV6-2 or TRBV6-3 to TRBJ1-1; 10 bases line up with TRBD1. This TCR was sampled from a woman aged 30 to 39 with Graves' ophthalmopathy. Sample: blood. The CDR3 spells CASSPTGGFTEAFF. CDR3 nucleotide sequence: TGTGCCAGCAGCCCGACAGGGGGCTTCACTGAAGCTTTCTTT.